This TCR beta chain came from a study of blood T cell repertoires in COVID-19. Clones were sequenced by immunoSEQ multiplex PCR, and TCRdb holds only the in-frame ones, with some missing. The sample includes over 95,000 clones, 70% to 90% of them seen just once. V gave up 4 bases and J gave up 5 bases, with 20 bases separating them. The CDR3 has 16 residues. CDR1 and CDR2 from the germline V gene are SGHRS and YFSETQ. The gene calls are TRBV5-1 and TRBJ2-3; tentatively, D is TRBD1 (6 bases). This receptor was obtained from a man between 40 and 49 years old with acute or convalescent COVID-19. Sequencing was performed on peripheral blood. The CDR3 here is CASSQELGQTRDTQYF. As DNA, the CDR3 is TGCGCCAGCAGCCAAGAACTTGGACAGACCCGAGATACGCAGTATTTT. Drawing the rest from reference TRBV5-1 and TRBJ2-3, the complete variable domain is KAGVTQTPRYLIKTRGQQVTLSCSPISGHRSVSWYQQTPGQGLQFLFEYFSETQRNKGNFPGRFSGRQFSNSRSEMNVSTLELGDSALYLCASSQELGQTRDTQYFGPGTRLTVL.